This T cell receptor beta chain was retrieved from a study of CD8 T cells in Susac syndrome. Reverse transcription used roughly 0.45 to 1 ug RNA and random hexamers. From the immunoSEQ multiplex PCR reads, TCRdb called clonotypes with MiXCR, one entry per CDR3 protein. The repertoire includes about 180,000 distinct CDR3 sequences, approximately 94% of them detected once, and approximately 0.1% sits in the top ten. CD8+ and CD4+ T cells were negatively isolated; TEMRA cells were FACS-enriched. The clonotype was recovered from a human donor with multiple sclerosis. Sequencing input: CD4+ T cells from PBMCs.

CDR3 amino acids: CAWSVQGNQPQHF. CDR3 DNA sequence: TGTGCCTGGAGTGTTCAGGGTAATCAGCCCCAGCATTTT. V usage is TRBV30 and J usage is TRBJ1-5, with TRBD1 as a possible D gene (5 bases). The germline V gene encodes CDR1 GTSNPN and CDR2 SVGIG (reference sequence). CDR3 length: 13 residues. The V gene lost 0 bases and the J gene lost 4 bases, with 7 bases spanning the gap.